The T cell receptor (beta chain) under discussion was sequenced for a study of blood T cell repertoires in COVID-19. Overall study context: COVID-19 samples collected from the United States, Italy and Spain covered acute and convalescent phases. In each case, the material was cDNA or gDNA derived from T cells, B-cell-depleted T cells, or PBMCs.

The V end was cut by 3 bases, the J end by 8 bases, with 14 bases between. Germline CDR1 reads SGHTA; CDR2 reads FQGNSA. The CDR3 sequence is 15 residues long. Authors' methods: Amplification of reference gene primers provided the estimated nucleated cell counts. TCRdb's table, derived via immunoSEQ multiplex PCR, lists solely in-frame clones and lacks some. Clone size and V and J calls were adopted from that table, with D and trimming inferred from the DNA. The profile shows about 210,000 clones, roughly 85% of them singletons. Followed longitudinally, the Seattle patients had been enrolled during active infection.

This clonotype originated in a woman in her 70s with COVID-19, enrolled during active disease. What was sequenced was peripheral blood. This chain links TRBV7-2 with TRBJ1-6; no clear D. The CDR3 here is CASSLQTAAHSPLHF. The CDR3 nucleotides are TGTGCCAGCAGCTTGCAGACGGCGGCGCATTCACCCCTCCACTTT.